This T cell receptor (beta chain) was observed in a study of blood T cell repertoires in COVID-19. On the study more broadly: Sites in the United States, Italy and Spain provided acute and convalescent COVID-19 samples. The analysed material was cDNA or gDNA that came from T cells, B-cell-depleted T cells, or PBMCs.

The table came from immunoSEQ multiplex PCR; TCRdb's copy has only in-frame clones and leaves some out. The sample carries over 150,000 clones, 76% recorded once. The specimen was peripheral blood. This receptor was identified in a woman of 80 years or more with acute or convalescent COVID-19.

The CDR3 coding sequence is TGTGCCAGCAGCCAAGCCCGCGGGACTGAAGCTTTCTTT. Translating it yields CASSQARGTEAFF. V is TRBV3-1 (or the pseudogene TRBV3-2) and J is TRBJ1-1; D uncertain. The V gene's germline CDR1 is LGHDT and CDR2 YNNKEL (reference sequence). V was trimmed by 1 base and J by 5 bases, leaving 8 bases between them. The CDR3 extends over 13 amino acids.